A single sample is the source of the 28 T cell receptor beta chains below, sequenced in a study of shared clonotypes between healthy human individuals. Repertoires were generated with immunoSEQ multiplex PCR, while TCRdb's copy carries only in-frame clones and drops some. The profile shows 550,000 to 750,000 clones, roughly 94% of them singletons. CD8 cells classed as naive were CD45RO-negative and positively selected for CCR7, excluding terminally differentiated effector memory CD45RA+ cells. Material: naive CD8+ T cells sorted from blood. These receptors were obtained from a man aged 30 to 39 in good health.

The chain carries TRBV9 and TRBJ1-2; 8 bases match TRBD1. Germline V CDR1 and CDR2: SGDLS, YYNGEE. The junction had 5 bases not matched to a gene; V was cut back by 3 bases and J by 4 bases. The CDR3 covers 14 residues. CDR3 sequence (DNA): TGTGCCAGCAGCGAGGACAGGGTGAGCTATGGCTACACCTTC. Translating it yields CASSEDRVSYGYTF.

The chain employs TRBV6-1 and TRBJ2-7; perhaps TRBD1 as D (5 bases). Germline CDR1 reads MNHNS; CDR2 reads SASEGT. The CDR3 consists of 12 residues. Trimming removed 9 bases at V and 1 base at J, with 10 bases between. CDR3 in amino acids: CASGNRSYEQYF. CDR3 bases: TGTGCCAGTGGGAACAGGTCCTACGAGCAGTACTTC.

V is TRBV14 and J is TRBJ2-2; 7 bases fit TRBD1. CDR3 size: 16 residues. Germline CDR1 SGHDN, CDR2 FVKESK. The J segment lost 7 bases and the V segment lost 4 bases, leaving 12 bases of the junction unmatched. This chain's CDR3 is CASSRSTGIFGGELFF. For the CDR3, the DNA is TGTGCCAGCAGCCGATCGACAGGGATTTTCGGCGGGGAGCTGTTTTTT.

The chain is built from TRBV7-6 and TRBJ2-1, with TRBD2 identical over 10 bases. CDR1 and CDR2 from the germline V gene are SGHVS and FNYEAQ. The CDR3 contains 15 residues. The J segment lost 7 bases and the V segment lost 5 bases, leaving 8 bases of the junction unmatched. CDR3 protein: CASSRPSGRFNEQFF. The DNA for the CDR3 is TGTGCCAGCAGCCGCCCTAGCGGGAGATTTAATGAGCAGTTCTTC.

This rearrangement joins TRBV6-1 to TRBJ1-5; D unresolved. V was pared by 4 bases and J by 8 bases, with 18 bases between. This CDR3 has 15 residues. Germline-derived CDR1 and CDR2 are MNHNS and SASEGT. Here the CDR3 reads CASSATNRFDKPQHF. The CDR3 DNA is TGTGCCAGCAGTGCAACAAATCGGTTTGATAAGCCCCAGCATTTT.

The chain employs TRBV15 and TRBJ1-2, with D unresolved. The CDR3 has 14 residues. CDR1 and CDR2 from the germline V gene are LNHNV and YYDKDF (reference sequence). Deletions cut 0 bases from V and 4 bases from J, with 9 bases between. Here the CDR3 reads CATSRDRAPYGYTF. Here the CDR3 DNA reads TGTGCCACCAGCAGAGATAGGGCGCCCTATGGCTACACCTTC.

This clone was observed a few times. Here the CDR3 DNA reads TGTGCCAGCAGCCGACCGGGACATCGAGAGACCCAGTACTTC. This codes for CASSRPGHRETQYF. The chain couples TRBV6-5 to TRBJ2-5; tentatively, D is TRBD1 (6 bases). Germline values: CDR1 MNHEY, CDR2 SVGAGI. V lost 6 bases, J lost 4 bases, and 15 bases lay in between. The CDR3 totals 14 residues.

CDR3 in amino acids: CASSVTTAEETQYF. The CDR3 DNA follows: TGTGCCAGCAGCGTAACCACCGCGGAAGAGACCCAGTACTTC. The chain uses TRBV9 and TRBJ2-5; no reliable D call. CDR1 is SGDLS and CDR2 is YYNGEE in the germline V gene. V was pared by 1 base and J by 3 bases, with 10 bases between. The CDR3 extends over 14 amino acids.

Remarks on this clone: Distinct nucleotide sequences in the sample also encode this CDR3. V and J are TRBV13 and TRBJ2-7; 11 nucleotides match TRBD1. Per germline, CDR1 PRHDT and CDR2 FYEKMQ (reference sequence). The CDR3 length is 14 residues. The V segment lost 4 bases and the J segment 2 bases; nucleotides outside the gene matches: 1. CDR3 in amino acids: CASSSGQGAYEQYF. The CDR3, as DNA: TGTGCCAGCAGCTCGGGACAGGGGGCCTACGAGCAGTACTTC.

The CDR3 coding sequence is TGTGCCAGCAGGAGCGGGGGCGCGTATCAGCCCCAGCATTTT. It translates to CASRSGGAYQPQHF. The rearrangement links TRBV6-1 to TRBJ1-5; D is perhaps TRBD1 (6 bases). Looked up from germline, CDR1 is MNHNS and CDR2 is SASEGT. The CDR3 runs to 14 residues. Trimming took 6 bases from V and 5 from J, leaving 14 bases between them.

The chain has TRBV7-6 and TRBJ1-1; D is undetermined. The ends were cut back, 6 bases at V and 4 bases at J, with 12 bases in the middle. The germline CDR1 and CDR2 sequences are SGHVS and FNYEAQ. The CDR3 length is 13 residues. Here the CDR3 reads CASRAMGGTEAFF. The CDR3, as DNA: TGTGCCAGCAGGGCAATGGGTGGCACTGAAGCTTTCTTT.

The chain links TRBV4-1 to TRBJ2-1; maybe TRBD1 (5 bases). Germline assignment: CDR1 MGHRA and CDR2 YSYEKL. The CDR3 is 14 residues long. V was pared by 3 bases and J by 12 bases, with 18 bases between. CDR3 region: CASSQYQGLEGQFF. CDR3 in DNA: TGCGCCAGCAGCCAGTATCAGGGCCTGGAAGGGCAGTTCTTC.

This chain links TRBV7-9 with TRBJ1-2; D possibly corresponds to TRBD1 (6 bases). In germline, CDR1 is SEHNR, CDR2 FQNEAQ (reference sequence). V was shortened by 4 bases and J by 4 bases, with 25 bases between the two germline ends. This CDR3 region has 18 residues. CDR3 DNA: TGTGCCAGCAGCTACACGCACCAGACAGGCCCTATAACCTATGGCTACACCTTC. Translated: CASSYTHQTGPITYGYTF.

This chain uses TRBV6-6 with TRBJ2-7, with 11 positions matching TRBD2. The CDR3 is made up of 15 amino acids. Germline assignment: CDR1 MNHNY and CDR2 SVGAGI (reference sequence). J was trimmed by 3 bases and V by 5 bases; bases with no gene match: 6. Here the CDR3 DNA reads TGTGCCAGCAGTCCAATAGCGGGAGGGGACTACGAGCAGTACTTC. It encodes CASSPIAGGDYEQYF.

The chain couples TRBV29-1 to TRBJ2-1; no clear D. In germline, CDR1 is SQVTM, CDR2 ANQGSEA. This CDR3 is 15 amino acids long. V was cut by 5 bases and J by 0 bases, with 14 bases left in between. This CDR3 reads CSVPVGLSSYNEQFF. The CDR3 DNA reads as TGCAGCGTTCCAGTAGGGTTAAGCTCCTACAATGAGCAGTTCTTC.

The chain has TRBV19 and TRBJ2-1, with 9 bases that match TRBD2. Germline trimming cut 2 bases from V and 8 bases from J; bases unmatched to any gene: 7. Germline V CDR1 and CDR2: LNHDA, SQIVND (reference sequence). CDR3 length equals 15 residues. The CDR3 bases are TGTGCCAGTAGTATACTGCGGGAGGGTGGACATGAGCAGTTCTTC. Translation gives CASSILREGGHEQFF.

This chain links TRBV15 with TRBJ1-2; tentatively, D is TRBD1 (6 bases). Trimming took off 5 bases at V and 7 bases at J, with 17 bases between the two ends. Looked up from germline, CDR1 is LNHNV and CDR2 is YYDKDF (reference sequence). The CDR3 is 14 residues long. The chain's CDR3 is CATSSRQVSVGYTF. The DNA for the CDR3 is TGTGCCACCAGCTCTCGACAGGTTTCCGTTGGCTACACCTTC.

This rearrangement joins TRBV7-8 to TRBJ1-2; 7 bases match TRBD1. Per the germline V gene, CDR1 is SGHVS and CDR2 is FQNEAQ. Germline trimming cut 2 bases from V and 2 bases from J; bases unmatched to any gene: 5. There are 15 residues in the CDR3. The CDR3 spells CASSLRPTGNYGYTF. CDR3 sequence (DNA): TGTGCCAGCAGCTTACGACCGACAGGGAACTATGGCTACACCTTC.

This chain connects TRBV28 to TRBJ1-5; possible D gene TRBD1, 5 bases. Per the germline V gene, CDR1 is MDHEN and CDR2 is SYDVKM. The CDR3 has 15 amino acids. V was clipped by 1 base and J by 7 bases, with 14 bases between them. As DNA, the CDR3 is TGTGCCAGCAGTTTATCGGGGGGGACGGGCCAGCCCCAGCATTTT. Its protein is CASSLSGGTGQPQHF.

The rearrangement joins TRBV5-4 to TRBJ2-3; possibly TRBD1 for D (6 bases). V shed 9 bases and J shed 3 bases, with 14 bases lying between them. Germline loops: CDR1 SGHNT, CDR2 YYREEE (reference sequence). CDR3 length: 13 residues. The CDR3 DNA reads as TGTGCCACCAGGACAGATGAGACAGATACGCAGTATTTT. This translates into CATRTDETDTQYF.

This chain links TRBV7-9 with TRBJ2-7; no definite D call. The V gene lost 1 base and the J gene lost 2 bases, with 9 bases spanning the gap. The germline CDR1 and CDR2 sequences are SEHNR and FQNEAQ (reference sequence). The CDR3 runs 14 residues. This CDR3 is CASSLEHATYEQYF. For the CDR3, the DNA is TGTGCCAGCAGCTTAGAACACGCTACCTACGAGCAGTACTTC.

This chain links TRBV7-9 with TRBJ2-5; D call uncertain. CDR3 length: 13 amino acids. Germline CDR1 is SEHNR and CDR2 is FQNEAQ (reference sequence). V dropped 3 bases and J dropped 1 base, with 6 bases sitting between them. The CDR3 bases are TGTGCCAGCAGCTTCCGGGCCCAAGAGACCCAGTACTTC. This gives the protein CASSFRAQETQYF.

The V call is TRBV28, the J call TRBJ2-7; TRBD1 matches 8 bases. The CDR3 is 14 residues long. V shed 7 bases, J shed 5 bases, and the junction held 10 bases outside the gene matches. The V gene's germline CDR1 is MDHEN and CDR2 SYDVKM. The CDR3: CASNKDRVINEQYF. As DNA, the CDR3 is TGTGCCAGCAATAAGGACAGGGTGATCAACGAGCAGTACTTC. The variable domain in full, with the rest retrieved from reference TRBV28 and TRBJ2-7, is DVKVTQSSRYLVKRTGEKVFLECVQDMDHENMFWYRQDPGLGLRLIYFSYDVKMKEKGDIPEGYSVSREKKERFSLILESASTNQTSMYLCASNKDRVINEQYFGPGTRLTVT.

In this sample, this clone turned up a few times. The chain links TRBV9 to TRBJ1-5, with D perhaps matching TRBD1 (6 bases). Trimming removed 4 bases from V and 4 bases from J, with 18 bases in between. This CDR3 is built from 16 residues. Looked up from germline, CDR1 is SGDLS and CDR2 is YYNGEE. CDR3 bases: TGTGCCAGCAGCATTGAGAGGGACAAACAAAATCAGCCCCAGCATTTT. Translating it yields CASSIERDKQNQPQHF.

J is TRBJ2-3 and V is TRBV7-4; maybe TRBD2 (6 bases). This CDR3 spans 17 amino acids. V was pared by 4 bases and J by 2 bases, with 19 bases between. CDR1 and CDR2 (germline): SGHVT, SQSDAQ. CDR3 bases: TGTGCCAGCAGCTGGGGGGTGGCAAGGAGCCCCACAGATACGCAGTATTTT. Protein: CASSWGVARSPTDTQYF.

The CDR3 is CASSTLAGGPYEQYF. DNA for the CDR3: TGTGCCAGCAGCACACTAGCGGGAGGGCCCTACGAGCAGTACTTC. The V gene is TRBV5-6, the J gene TRBJ2-7; 13 positions agree with TRBD2. Per the germline V gene, CDR1 is SGHDT and CDR2 is YYEEEE. The CDR3 covers 15 residues. The trim removed 4 bases at V and 2 bases at J, leaving 3 bases unmatched.

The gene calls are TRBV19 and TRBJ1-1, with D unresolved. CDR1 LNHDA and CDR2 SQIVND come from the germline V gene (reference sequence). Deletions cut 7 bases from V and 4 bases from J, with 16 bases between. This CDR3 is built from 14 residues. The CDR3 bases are TGTGCCAGTACCCTCTCAGGTTGGGGCACTGAAGCTTTCTTT. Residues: CASTLSGWGTEAFF. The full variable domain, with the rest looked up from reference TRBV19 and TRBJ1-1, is DGGITQSPKYLFRKEGQNVTLSCEQNLNHDAMYWYRQDPGQGLRLIYYSQIVNDFQKGDIAEGYSVSREKKESFPLTVTSAQKNPTAFYLCASTLSGWGTEAFFGQGTRLTVV.

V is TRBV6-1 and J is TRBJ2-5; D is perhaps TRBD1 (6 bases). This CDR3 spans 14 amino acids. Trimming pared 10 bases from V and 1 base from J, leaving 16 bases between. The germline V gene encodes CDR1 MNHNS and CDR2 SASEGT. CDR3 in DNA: TGTGCCACTATACCTTGGGGGCCCCAAGAGACCCAGTACTTC. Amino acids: CATIPWGPQETQYF.